These T cell receptor beta chains were read from a single sample in a study of OX40 agonist ivuxolimab in advanced cancers. Clones were read by immunoSEQ multiplex PCR, and TCRdb kept only the in-frame ones, dropping some. The sample has tens of thousands of clones, 80% to 95% seen once. Sequencing used CD4+ or CD8+ T cells sorted from blood, obtained in a trial of the OX40 agonist ivuxolimab. Receptors originate from an adult with an advanced solid tumor such as melanoma, head and neck, liver or kidney cancer. CDR3s include the opening cysteine and the closing phenylalanine or tryptophan. A D gene is named only where the DNA matches it firmly. Clone size is given for some rows only: seen once, a few or many times, or a class if the clone is expanded.

j_call v_call d_call clone_size cdr3_length cdr3_nt cdr3_aa
TRBJ2-1 TRBV5-1 TRBD2 - 14 TGCGCCAGCAGCTTTTGGGGCGGGAGCGGCGAGCAGTTCTTC CASSFWGGSGEQFF
TRBJ2-1 TRBV20-1 - - 10 TGCAGTGCTAGTGATAATGAGCAGTTCTTC CSASDNEQFF
TRBJ2-7 TRBV28 - - 12 TGTGCCAGCAGTAGCACCACCTACGAGCAGTACTTC CASSSTTYEQYF
TRBJ2-5 TRBV27 - - 12 TGTGCCAGCAGTCCAGGGTCCGAGACCCAGTACTTC CASSPGSETQYF
TRBJ2-1 TRBV5-5 - - 15 TGTGCCAGCAGCTTAGGCCCGAACCCCATCAATGAGCAGTTCTTC CASSLGPNPINEQFF
TRBJ2-7 TRBV6-1 - once 10 TGTGCCAGCGAAGGTTGGGAGCAGTACTTC CASEGWEQYF
TRBJ2-5 TRBV28 - - 14 TGTGCCAGCAGTCACTTAGAAGAGGGTTGGACCCAGTACTTC CASSHLEEGWTQYF
TRBJ2-1 TRBV15 TRBD1 - 16 TGTGCCACCAGCAGAGATCGAGGACAGGCCTACAATGAGCAGTTCTTC CATSRDRGQAYNEQFF
TRBJ2-1 TRBV29-1 TRBD2 - 16 TGCAGCGTTGCTTCGGGACTAGCGGGACTCTACAATGAGCAGTTCTTC CSVASGLAGLYNEQFF
TRBJ2-3 TRBV7-3 TRBD2 - 14 TGTGCCAGCAGCTTCAGCGGGAGTTCAGATACGCAGTATTTT CASSFSGSSDTQYF
TRBJ2-7 TRBV28 - - 13 TGTGCCTGCTCCGTTCGGGGGGCTTACGAGCAGTACTTC CACSVRGAYEQYF
TRBJ2-1 TRBV13 TRBD2 - 15 TGTGCCAGCAGCTTATCTTCAGCGGGAGCGTTAGAGCAGTTCTTC CASSLSSAGALEQFF
TRBJ1-5 TRBV27 - - 13 TGTGCCAGCAGTTATAGTCCGGTCCAGCCCCAGCATTTT CASSYSPVQPQHF
TRBJ2-7 TRBV19 - - 14 TGTGCCAGTAGTATAGCCGTTGCCAACTACGAGCAGTACTTC CASSIAVANYEQYF
TRBJ2-7 TRBV2 - - 11 TGTGCCAGCACTCTACTACACGAGCAGTACTTC CASTLLHEQYF
TRBJ1-5 TRBV28 - once 16 TGTGCCAGCAGTTCGACCCGGGACGGGCCTAATCAGCCCCAGCATTTT CASSSTRDGPNQPQHF
TRBJ1-2 TRBV4-3 TRBD1 - 13 TGCGCCAGCAGCCAAGCAGGGGGGAATGGCTACACCTTC CASSQAGGNGYTF
TRBJ2-1 TRBV13 TRBD2 once 15 TGTGCCAGCACCCTTGGACTAGCGGCCTACAATGAGCAGTTCTTC CASTLGLAAYNEQFF
TRBJ2-1 TRBV6-1 TRBD2 - 16 TGTGCCAGCAGTGAATACCGACTAGCGGAGTACAATGAGCAGTTCTTC CASSEYRLAEYNEQFF
TRBJ2-3 TRBV7-9 - - 14 TGTGCCAGCAGCTTTTCCACGGGGACAGATACGCAGTATTTT CASSFSTGTDTQYF
TRBJ1-1 TRBV5-1 - - 14 TGCGCCAGCAGCTTGGCCTTCAGGAACACTGAAGCTTTCTTT CASSLAFRNTEAFF
TRBJ1-5 TRBV6-5 TRBD1 - 14 TGTGCCAGCAGACCCGGACAGGGTATTCAGCCCCAGCATTTT CASRPGQGIQPQHF
TRBJ1-6 TRBV7-8 TRBD1 - 14 TGTGCCAGCAGGGGGGGGACAGTAGGATCACCCCTCCACTTT CASRGGTVGSPLHF
TRBJ2-1 TRBV7-9 TRBD2 - 14 TGTGCCAGCAGCTGGGTGACTAGCGACAATGAGCAGTTCTTC CASSWVTSDNEQFF
TRBJ1-2 TRBV6-4 TRBD1 - 17 TGTGCCAGCAGTGACAAAAGGTTTATGGGACAGGGCTATGGCTACACCTTC CASSDKRFMGQGYGYTF
TRBJ2-7 TRBV10-3 TRBD2 - 12 TGTGCCACCCTAGCGGGAGACTACGAGCAGTACTTC CATLAGDYEQYF
TRBJ1-5 TRBV30 - few 13 TGTGCCTGGAGTGTACATCGGGAGAGGCCCCAGCATTTT CAWSVHRERPQHF
TRBJ1-1 TRBV9 - few 16 TGTGCCAGCAGCGTAGTCCGTGCGGTCATGAACACTGAAGCTTTCTTT CASSVVRAVMNTEAFF
TRBJ2-7 TRBV6-5 TRBD2 - 14 TGTGCCAGCAGTTATCTTACTAGCGTGTACGAGCAGTACTTC CASSYLTSVYEQYF
TRBJ2-7 TRBV7-6 TRBD2 - 15 TGTGCCAGCAGCTTAGTTTCCGGGAGGACCCGCGAGCAGTACTTC CASSLVSGRTREQYF
TRBJ1-5 TRBV6-5 - - 13 TGTGCCAGCCAGTCAGAAAATAATCAGCCCCAGCATTTT CASQSENNQPQHF
TRBJ2-7 TRBV4-1 - - 12 TGCGCCAGCAGCCAGACGTACACCGAGCAGTACTTC CASSQTYTEQYF
TRBJ1-6 TRBV21-1 - - 14 TGTGCCGGTGTCGGACCGGAGCATAATTCACCCCTCCACTTT CAGVGPEHNSPLHF
TRBJ2-3 TRBV5-6 - - 12 TGTGCCAGCAGCTTGGTTGGGGGTACGCAGTATTTT CASSLVGGTQYF
TRBJ1-5 TRBV18 TRBD1 - 16 TGTGCCAGCTCACCCGTGGACAGGGGAAGAAATCAGCCCCAGCATTTT CASSPVDRGRNQPQHF
TRBJ2-7 TRBV4-3 TRBD2 - 15 TGCGCCAGCAGCCCGGGGGTTAGCGGGACCTACGAGCAGTACTTC CASSPGVSGTYEQYF
TRBJ2-6 TRBV6-8 - - 15 TGTGCCAGCAGTTACAGGGCTCTCTGGGCCAACGTCCTGACTTTC CASSYRALWANVLTF
TRBJ1-4 TRBV5-6 - - 16 TGTGCCAGCAGCTTGGGGACAAGGGGTGCTAATGAAAAACTGTTTTTT CASSLGTRGANEKLFF
TRBJ1-5 TRBV6-6 - - 15 TGTGCCAGCAGTTACAGGACCCGCGGCAATCAGCCCCAGCATTTT CASSYRTRGNQPQHF
TRBJ2-1 TRBV11-2 TRBD2 - 15 TGTGCCAGCAGCTCTCCGGGACTAGCGGCTAATGAGCAGTTCTTC CASSSPGLAANEQFF
TRBJ2-6 TRBV4-3 - - 17 TGCGCCAGCAGCAAGATGGGGCCAGGGTCCGGGGCCAACGTCCTGACTTTC CASSKMGPGSGANVLTF
TRBJ2-7 TRBV5-1 - - 14 TGCGCCAGCGAGCTAGGGGGAGGGACGAACGAGCAGTACTTC CASELGGGTNEQYF
TRBJ2-3 TRBV28 - - 16 TGTGCCAGCAGTTTATCGAGGGAATGGAGCACAGATACGCAGTATTTT CASSLSREWSTDTQYF
TRBJ2-7 TRBV4-2 - - 17 TGTGCCAGCAGCCTGGGGGCCCGGGGATCAAGCTCCTACGAGCAGTACTTC CASSLGARGSSSYEQYF
TRBJ2-3 TRBV28 TRBD2 - 19 TGTGCCAGCAGTTTATGGTATAAAGGGCGGGAGGGCCTGGCAGATACGCAGTATTTT CASSLWYKGREGLADTQYF
TRBJ2-1 TRBV7-6 - - 15 TGTGCCAGCAGCTTAGAGCTGGGGCCCTACAATGAGCAGTTCTTC CASSLELGPYNEQFF
TRBJ2-3 TRBV7-8 TRBD1 - 16 TGTGCCAGCAGCTTAGTAGTCGGGACAGGCACAGATACGCAGTATTTT CASSLVVGTGTDTQYF
TRBJ2-2 TRBV7-2 - - 13 TGTGCCAGCATCCTCGCGGGGACCGGGGAGCTGTTTTTT CASILAGTGELFF
TRBJ2-7 TRBV6-5 - - 13 TGTGCCAGCAGTTCGACCAGACCGTACGAGCAGTACTTC CASSSTRPYEQYF
TRBJ1-5 TRBV6-1 - - 15 TGTGCCAGCATCCCCTGGGATTATAGCAATCAGCCCCAGCATTTT CASIPWDYSNQPQHF